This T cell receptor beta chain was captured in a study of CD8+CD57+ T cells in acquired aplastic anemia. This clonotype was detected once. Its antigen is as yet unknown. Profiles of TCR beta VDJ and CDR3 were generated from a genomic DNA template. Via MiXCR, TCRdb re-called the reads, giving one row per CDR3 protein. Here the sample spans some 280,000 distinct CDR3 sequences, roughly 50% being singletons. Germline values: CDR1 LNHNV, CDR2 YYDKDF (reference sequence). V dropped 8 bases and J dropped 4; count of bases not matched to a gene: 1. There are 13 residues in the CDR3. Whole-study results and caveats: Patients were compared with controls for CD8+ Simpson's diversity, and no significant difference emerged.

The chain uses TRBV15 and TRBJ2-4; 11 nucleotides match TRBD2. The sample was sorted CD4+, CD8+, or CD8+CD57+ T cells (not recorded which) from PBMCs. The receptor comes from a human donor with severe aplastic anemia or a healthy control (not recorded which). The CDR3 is CATGTSGKNIQYF. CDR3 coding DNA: TGTGCCACCGGGACTAGCGGAAAAAACATTCAGTACTTC.